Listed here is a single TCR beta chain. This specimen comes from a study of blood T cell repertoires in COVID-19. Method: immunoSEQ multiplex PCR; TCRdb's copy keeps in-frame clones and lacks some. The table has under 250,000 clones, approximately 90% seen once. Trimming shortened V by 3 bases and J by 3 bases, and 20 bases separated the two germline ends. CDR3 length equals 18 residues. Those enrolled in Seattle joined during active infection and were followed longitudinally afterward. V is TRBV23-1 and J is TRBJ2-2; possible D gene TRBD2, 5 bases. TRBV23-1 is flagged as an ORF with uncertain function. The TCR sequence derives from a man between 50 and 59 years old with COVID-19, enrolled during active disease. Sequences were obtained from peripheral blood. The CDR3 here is CASSHEGTGVGYTGELFF. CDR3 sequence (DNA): TGCGCCAGCAGTCATGAGGGTACTGGGGTCGGGTACACCGGGGAGCTGTTTTTT.